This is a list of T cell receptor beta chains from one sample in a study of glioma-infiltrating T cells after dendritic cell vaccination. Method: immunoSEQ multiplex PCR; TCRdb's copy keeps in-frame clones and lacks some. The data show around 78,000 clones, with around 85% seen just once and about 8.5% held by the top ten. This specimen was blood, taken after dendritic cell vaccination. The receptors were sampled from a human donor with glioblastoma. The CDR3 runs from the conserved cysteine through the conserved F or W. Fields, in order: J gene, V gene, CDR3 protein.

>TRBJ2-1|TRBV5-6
CASSLPRWLAGDLNEQFF
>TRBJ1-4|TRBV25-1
CASSDTGRVEKLFF
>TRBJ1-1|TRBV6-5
CASSYSRGGDTEAFF
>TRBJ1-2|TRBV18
CASSPTGTGALRTF
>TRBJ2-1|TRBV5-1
CASSPIAGVRNEQFF
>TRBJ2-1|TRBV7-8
CASSLGPQQGGVRNEQFF
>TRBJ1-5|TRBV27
CASRPFASGTGVQPQHF
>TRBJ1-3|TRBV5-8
CASSKDRVYGNTIYF
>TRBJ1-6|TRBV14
CASSQTTGWRHSPLHF
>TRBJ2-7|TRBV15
CATSITPGQGAKFYEQYF
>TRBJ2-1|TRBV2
CASSEQGSPHYNEQFF
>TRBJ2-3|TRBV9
CASSVQTGTSTDTQYF
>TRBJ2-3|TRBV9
CASSVDLAGTWQYF
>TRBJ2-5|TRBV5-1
CASSQGLAGANQETQYF
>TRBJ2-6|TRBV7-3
CASSLTFNSGANVLTF
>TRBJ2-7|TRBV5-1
CASSRDTPSYEQYF